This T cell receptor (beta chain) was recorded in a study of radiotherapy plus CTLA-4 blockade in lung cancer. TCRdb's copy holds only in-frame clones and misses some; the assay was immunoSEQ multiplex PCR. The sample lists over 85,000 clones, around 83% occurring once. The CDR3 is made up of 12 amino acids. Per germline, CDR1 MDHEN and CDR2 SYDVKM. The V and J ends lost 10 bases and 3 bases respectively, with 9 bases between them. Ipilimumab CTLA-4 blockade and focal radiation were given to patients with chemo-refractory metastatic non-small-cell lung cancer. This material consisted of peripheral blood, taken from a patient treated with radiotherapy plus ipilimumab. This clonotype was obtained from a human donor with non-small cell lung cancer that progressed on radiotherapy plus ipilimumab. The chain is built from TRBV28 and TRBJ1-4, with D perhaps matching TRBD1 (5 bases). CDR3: CATGTANEKLFF. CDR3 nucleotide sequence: TGTGCCACCGGGACGGCTAATGAAAAACTGTTTTTT.